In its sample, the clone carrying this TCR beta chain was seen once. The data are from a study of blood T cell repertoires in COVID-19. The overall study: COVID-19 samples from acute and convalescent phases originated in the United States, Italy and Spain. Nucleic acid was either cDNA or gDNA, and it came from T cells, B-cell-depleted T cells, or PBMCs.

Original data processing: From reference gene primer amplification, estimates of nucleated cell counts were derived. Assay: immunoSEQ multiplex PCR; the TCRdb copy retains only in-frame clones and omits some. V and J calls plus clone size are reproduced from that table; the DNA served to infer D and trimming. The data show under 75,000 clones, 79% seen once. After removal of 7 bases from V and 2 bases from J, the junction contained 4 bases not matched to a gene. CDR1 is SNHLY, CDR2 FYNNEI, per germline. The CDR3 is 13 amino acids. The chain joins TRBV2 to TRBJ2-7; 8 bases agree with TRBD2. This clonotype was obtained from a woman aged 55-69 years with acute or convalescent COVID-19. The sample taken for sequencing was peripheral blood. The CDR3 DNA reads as TGTGCCAGCACGGGGGGGCTTACCTACGAGCAGTACTTC. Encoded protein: CASTGGLTYEQYF.